A selection of T cell receptor beta chains follows, all from one sample in a study of spatial heterogeneity in lung cancer. From the 5' RACE reads, TCRdb called clonotypes with MiXCR, one entry per CDR3 protein. The sample consists of approximately 7,000 distinct CDR3 sequences, about 3.7% of them appearing once. Here the sequenced sample was lung tumor tissue, taken at surgery. The source of these receptors is a male donor with early-stage non-small cell lung cancer. CDR3s include the opening cysteine and the closing phenylalanine or tryptophan. D genes are given only for firm matches. Expanded clones get a size class; other rows say once, few or many, or leave the size out.

medium-sized,TRBD1,TRBV18,TRBJ2-3,TGTGCCAGCTCACCACGATCGACAGGGGGAACAGATACGCAGTATTTT,CASSPRSTGGTDTQYF
many,.,TRBV28,TRBJ2-4,TGTGCCAGCAGTACCGGGACGACGGTAAACATTCAGTACTTC,CASSTGTTVNIQYF
many,TRBD1,TRBV29-1,TRBJ1-4,TGCAGCGTTGAAGATCGTGGACAGGGTGATGAAAAACTGTTTTTT,CSVEDRGQGDEKLFF
many,.,TRBV9,TRBJ1-6,TGTGCCAGCAGCGTAGGGGCAGGACGGTCACCCCTCCACTTT,CASSVGAGRSPLHF
few,.,TRBV12-3/TRBV12-4,TRBJ1-4,TGTGCCAGCAGTTTAGCTCATCAGGAAAAACTGTTTTTT,CASSLAHQEKLFF
medium-sized,.,TRBV11-1,TRBJ2-5,TGTGCCAGCAGCGGCAGGGGGGCCGGAAGGACCCAGTACTTC,CASSGRGAGRTQYF
many,.,TRBV3-1,TRBJ1-4,TGTGCCAGCAGCCGACCGACACAGGGAACGGATGAAAAACTGTTTTTT,CASSRPTQGTDEKLFF
many,TRBD2,TRBV20-1,TRBJ2-3,TGCAGTGCTAGAGGGCCAGCGGGGGGGCCTGGAGATACGCAGTATTTT,CSARGPAGGPGDTQYF
many,TRBD1,TRBV6-5,TRBJ1-3,TGTGCCAGCAGTCGGACAGGGGACCCTGGAAACACCATATATTTT,CASSRTGDPGNTIYF
many,.,TRBV30,TRBJ2-2,TGTGCCTGGAGGATCCAGGGGACTAACACCGGGGAGCTGTTTTTT,CAWRIQGTNTGELFF
many,TRBD2,TRBV12-5,TRBJ2-1,TGTGCTAGTGGTTTAAGACTAGCGAATGAGCAGTTCTTC,CASGLRLANEQFF
many,.,TRBV21-1,TRBJ2-1,TGTGCCAGCAGCAAGTCAACAGGGAAGAATGAGCAGTTCTTC,CASSKSTGKNEQFF
many,TRBD1,TRBV5-1,TRBJ1-1,TGCGCCAGCAGCTTTGAGACAGGGGGGATGAACACTGAAGCTTTCTTT,CASSFETGGMNTEAFF
many,TRBD2,TRBV20-1,TRBJ2-3,TGCAGTGCTAGTGGGACTAGCCGCACAGATACGCAGTATTTT,CSASGTSRTDTQYF
medium-sized,.,TRBV29-1,TRBJ1-2,TGCATCACGTTTTACTACTATGGCTACACCTTC,CITFYYYGYTF
many,.,TRBV19,TRBJ1-1,TGTGCCAGTAGTATAGAAGGAGAAAACACTGAAGCTTTCTTT,CASSIEGENTEAFF
many,TRBD1,TRBV5-4,TRBJ2-2,TGTGCCAGCAGCCAGTTACAGGGGGGCACCGGGGAGCTGTTTTTT,CASSQLQGGTGELFF
many,.,TRBV30,TRBJ1-1,TGTGCCTGGAGTGAGGTGGTCGGGAACACTGAAGCTTTCTTT,CAWSEVVGNTEAFF
many,.,TRBV27,TRBJ1-2,TGTGCCAGCAGCCTGGGAAGGGGCTATGGCTACACCTTC,CASSLGRGYGYTF
many,.,TRBV30,TRBJ2-1,TGTGCCTGGAGCAAGGGGGGGGGCAATGAGCAGTTCTTC,CAWSKGGGNEQFF
many,.,TRBV2,TRBJ1-5,TGTGCCGGCCATACCTACGAGAATCAGCCCCAGCATTTT,CAGHTYENQPQHF
many,.,TRBV7-2,TRBJ2-3,TGTGCCAGCAGCCTATACCAGAATACGCAGTATTTT,CASSLYQNTQYF
many,.,TRBV20-1,TRBJ2-7,TGCAGTGCTATAGGCCCCCAATCGGGAAAGAACTCCTACGAGCAGTACTTC,CSAIGPQSGKNSYEQYF
.,.,TRBV11-2,TRBJ1-1,TGTGCCAGCAGCTTAGAAGGGGCGGGGGTAACTGAAGCTTTCTTT,CASSLEGAGVTEAFF
many,.,TRBV15,TRBJ2-3,TGTGCCACCAGCAGATGGGGGGCCCCCACAGATACGCAGTATTTT,CATSRWGAPTDTQYF
.,.,TRBV3-1,TRBJ2-1,TGTGCCAGCAGCCAAGGACGGAACGTCCATGAGCAGTTCTTC,CASSQGRNVHEQFF
many,TRBD1,TRBV12-3/TRBV12-4,TRBJ1-5,TGTGCCAGCAGTTTAAGACAGGGCCATCAGCCCCAGCATTTT,CASSLRQGHQPQHF
many,.,TRBV5-1,TRBJ2-2,TGCGCCAGCAGGGACAGATCCACCGGGGAGCTGTTTTTT,CASRDRSTGELFF
many,TRBD2,TRBV2,TRBJ2-3,TGTGCCAGCAGTGACGGGACTAGCGGGGGGGGGGCAGATACGCAGTATTTT,CASSDGTSGGGADTQYF
many,.,TRBV10-3,TRBJ1-5,TGTGCCATCAGAGGAGAGGGTCAGCCCCAGCATTTT,CAIRGEGQPQHF